This T cell receptor beta chain stems from a study of blood T cell repertoires in COVID-19. Generated by immunoSEQ multiplex PCR, the TCRdb table keeps only in-frame clones and is missing some. This table has 200,000 to 250,000 clones, 80% to 85% appearing once. V dropped 0 bases and J dropped 2 bases, with 7 bases sitting between them. The germline V gene encodes CDR1 SQVTM and CDR2 ANQGSEA. This CDR3 comprises 13 residues. The sample taken for sequencing was peripheral blood. The source of this sequence is a woman aged 80 or over with active or convalescent COVID-19. The chain uses TRBV29-1 and TRBJ1-2; D not certain. The CDR3 DNA reads TGCAGCGTTGAAGATCTACAGAACTATGGCTACACCTTC. As protein: CSVEDLQNYGYTF.